Sequencing of this T cell receptor beta chain was carried out in a study of T cells in Graves' hyperthyroidism and ophthalmopathy. Study context: Peripheral blood was acquired at first diagnosis, ahead of any therapy whatsoever.

CDR3 length equals 11 residues. In germline, CDR1 is LGHDT, CDR2 YNNKEL (reference sequence). To note about this clonotype: The junction shows a germline mismatch at one end, possibly a read error.

From RNA transcripts, TCR beta CDR3 regions were amplified. First-round RT-PCR with HTBI primers amplified the TCR CDR3 region. TCRdb called the multiplex PCR reads again in MiXCR, with one record for every CDR3 protein. This table has under 400,000 distinct CDR3 sequences, 16% appearing once. The sample taken for sequencing was blood. The source is a man aged 25-45 years with Graves' hyperthyroidism. V gene TRBV3-1 combines with J gene TRBJ2-7; D is unclear. CDR3 in amino acids: CASSQSYEPYF. The CDR3 DNA reads TGTGCCAGCAGCCAATCCTACGAGCCGTACTTC.